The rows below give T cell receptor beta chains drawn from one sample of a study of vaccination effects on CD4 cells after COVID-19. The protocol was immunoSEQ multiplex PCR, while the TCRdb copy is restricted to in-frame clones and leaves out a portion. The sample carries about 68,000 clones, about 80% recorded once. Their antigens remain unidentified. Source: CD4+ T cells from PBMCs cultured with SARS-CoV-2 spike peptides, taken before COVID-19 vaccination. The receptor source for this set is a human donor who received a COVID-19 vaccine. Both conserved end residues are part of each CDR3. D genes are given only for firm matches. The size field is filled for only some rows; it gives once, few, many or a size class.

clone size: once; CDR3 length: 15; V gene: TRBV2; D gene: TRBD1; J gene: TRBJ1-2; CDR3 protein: CASSPGQGGYYGYTF; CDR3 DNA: TGTGCCAGCAGTCCGGGACAGGGGGGATACTATGGCTACACCTTC
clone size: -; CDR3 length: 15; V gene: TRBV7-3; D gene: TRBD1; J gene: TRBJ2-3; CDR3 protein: CASSSKTGSTDTQYF; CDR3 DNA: TGTGCCAGCAGCTCAAAGACAGGGAGCACAGATACGCAGTATTTT
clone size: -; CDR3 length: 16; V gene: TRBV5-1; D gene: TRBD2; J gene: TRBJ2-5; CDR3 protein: CASSLAGSGGAETQYF; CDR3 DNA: TGCGCCAGCAGCTTGGCCGGTAGCGGGGGGGCGGAGACCCAGTACTTC
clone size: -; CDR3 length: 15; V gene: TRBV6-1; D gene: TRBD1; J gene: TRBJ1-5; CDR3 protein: CASSERAGGHQPQHF; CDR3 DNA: TGTGCCAGCAGTGAAAGGGCAGGGGGCCATCAGCCCCAGCATTTT
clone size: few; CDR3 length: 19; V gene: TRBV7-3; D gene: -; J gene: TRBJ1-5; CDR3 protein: CASSPNLQRQCEEYQPQHF; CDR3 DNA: TGTGCCAGCAGCCCAAACCTTCAGAGGCAATGTGAAGAGTATCAGCCCCAGCATTTT
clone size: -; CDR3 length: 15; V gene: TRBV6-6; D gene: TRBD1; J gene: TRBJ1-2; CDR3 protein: CASREQSGGGYGYTF; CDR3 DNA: TGTGCCAGCAGGGAACAATCAGGGGGCGGCTATGGCTACACCTTC
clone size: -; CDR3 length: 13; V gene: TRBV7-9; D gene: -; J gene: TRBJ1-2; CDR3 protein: CASSLVWGDGYTF; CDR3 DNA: TGTGCCAGCAGCTTAGTCTGGGGGGATGGCTACACCTTC
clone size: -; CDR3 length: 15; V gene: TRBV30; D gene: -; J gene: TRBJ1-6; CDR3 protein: CAWSPFQGTVSPLHF; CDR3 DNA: TGTGCCTGGAGCCCCTTCCAGGGTACAGTTTCGCCCCTCCACTTT
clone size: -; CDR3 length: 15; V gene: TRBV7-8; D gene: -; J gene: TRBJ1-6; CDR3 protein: CASSFQGPGNSPLHF; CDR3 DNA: TGTGCCAGCAGCTTCCAGGGACCCGGAAATTCACCCCTCCACTTT
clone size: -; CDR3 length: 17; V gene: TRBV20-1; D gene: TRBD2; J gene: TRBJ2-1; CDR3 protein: CSASGAGGRGGVDEQFF; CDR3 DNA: TGCAGTGCTAGTGGTGCGGGGGGGAGGGGCGGGGTCGACGAGCAGTTCTTC
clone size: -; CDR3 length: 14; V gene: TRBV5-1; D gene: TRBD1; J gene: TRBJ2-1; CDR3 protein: CASSWGPTGDEQFF; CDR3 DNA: TGCGCCAGCAGCTGGGGCCCGACAGGGGATGAGCAGTTCTTC
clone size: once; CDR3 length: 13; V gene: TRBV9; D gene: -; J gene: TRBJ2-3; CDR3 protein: CASSANRADTQYF; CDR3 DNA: TGTGCCAGCAGCGCGAACAGGGCAGATACGCAGTATTTT
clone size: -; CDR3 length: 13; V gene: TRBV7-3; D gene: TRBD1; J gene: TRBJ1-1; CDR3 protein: CASSRQGVTEAFF; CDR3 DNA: TGTGCCAGCAGCAGACAGGGGGTCACTGAAGCTTTCTTT
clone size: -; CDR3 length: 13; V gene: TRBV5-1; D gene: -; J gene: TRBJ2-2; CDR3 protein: CASLLPPTGELFF; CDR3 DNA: TGCGCCAGCCTCTTACCGCCGACCGGGGAGCTGTTTTTT
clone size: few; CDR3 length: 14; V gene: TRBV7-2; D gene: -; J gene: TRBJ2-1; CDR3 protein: CASSFSWDVKEQFF; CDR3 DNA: TGTGCCAGCAGCTTCTCTTGGGACGTCAAAGAGCAGTTCTTC
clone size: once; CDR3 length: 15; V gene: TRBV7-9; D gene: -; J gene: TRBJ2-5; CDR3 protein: CASSRPLATQETQYF; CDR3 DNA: TGTGCCAGCAGTCGGCCTCTAGCTACTCAAGAGACCCAGTACTTC
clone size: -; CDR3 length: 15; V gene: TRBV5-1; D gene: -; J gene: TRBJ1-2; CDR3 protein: CASSTTQGANYGYTF; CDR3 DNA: TGCGCCAGCAGCACTACCCAGGGAGCTAACTATGGCTACACCTTC
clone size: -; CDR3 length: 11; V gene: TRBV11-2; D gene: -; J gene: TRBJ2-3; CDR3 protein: CASSHTDTQYF; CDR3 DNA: TGTGCCAGCAGCCACACAGATACGCAGTATTTT
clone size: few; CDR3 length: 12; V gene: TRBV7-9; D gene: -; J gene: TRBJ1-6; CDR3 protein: CASTGQNPPLHF; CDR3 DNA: TGTGCTAGCACGGGGCAGAATCCACCCCTCCACTTT
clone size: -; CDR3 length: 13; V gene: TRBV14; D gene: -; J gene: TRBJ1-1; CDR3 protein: CASSLRTGTEAFF; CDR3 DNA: TGTGCCAGCAGCCTCCGGACGGGCACTGAAGCTTTCTTT
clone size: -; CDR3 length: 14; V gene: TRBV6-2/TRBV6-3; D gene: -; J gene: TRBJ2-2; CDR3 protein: CASSYSVITGELFF; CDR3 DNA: TGTGCCAGCAGTTACTCCGTGATCACCGGGGAGCTGTTTTTT
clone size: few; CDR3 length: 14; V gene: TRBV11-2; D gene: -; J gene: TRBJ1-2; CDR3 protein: CASSLQLANYGYTF; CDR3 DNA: TGTGCCAGCAGCCTTCAACTAGCTAACTATGGCTACACCTTC
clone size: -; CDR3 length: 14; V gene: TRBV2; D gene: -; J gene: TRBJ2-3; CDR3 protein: CASSGEIAPDTQYF; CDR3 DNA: TGTGCCAGCAGTGGAGAAATAGCGCCAGATACGCAGTATTTT
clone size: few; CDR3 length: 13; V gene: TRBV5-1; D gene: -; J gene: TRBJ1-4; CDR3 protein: CASKLGGNEKLFF; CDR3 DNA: TGCGCCAGCAAACTAGGGGGTAATGAAAAACTGTTTTTT
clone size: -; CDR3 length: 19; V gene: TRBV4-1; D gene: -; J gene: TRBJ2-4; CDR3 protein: CASSQGAEGSLLAKNIQYF; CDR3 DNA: TGCGCCAGCAGCCAAGGTGCTGAGGGGAGCCTACTAGCCAAAAACATTCAGTACTTC
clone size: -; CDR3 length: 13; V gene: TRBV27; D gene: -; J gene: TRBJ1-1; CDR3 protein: CASSLATGFEAFF; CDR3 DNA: TGTGCCAGCAGTTTGGCAACGGGGTTTGAAGCTTTCTTT
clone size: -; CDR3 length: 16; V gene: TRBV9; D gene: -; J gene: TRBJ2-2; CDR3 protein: CASSVPLASDTGELFF; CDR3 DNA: TGTGCCAGCAGCGTCCCTCTAGCGTCCGACACCGGGGAGCTGTTTTTT
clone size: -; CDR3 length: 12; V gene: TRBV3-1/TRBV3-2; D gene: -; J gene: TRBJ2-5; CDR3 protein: CASSHSEETQYF; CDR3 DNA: TGTGCCAGCAGCCACAGTGAGGAGACCCAGTACTTC
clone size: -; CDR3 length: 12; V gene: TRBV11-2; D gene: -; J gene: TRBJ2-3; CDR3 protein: CASSKTTDTQYF; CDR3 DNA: TGTGCCAGCAGTAAGACCACAGATACGCAGTATTTT
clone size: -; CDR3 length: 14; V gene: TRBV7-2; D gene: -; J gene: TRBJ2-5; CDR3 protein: CASSGFRGGETQYF; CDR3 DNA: TGTGCCAGCAGCGGCTTCAGGGGCGGAGAGACCCAGTACTTC
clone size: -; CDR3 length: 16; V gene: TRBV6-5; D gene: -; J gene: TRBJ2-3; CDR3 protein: CASSYSSGAFTDTQYF; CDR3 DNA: TGTGCCAGCAGTTACTCGTCCGGGGCTTTCACAGATACGCAGTATTTT
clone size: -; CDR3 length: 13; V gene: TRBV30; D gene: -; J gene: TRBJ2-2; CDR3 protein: CAWSVSFAGELFF; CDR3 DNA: TGTGCCTGGAGTGTATCGTTCGCCGGGGAGCTGTTTTTT
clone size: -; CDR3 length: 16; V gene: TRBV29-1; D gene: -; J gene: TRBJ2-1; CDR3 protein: CSAIVNRDIIYNEQFF; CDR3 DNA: TGCAGCGCTATAGTGAACAGGGATATTATCTACAATGAGCAGTTCTTC
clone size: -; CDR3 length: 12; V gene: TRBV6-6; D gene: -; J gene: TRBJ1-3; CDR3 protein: CASSPTGNTIYF; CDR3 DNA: TGTGCCAGCAGCCCCACAGGAAACACCATATATTTT
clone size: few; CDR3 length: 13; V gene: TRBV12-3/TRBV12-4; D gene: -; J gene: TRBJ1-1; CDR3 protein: CASSFGGGFGAFF; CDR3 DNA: TGTGCCAGCAGTTTCGGTGGAGGGTTTGGGGCTTTCTTT
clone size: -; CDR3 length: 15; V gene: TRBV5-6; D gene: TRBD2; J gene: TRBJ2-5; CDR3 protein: CASSPGGSPKGAQYF; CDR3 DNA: TGTGCCAGCAGCCCGGGGGGGTCCCCGAAGGGGGCCCAGTACTTC